Listed below are T cell receptor beta chains from one sample, sequenced in a study of cytomegalovirus exposure and HLA in healthy donors. Clones were read by immunoSEQ multiplex PCR, and TCRdb kept only the in-frame ones, dropping some. The top ten hold roughly 1.5% of the sample, which has 180,000 or so clones, around nine tenths seen once. The material sequenced was PBMCs. These TCRs come from a woman between 25 and 40 years old in good health and CMV-seronegative. CDR3s include the opening cysteine and the closing phenylalanine or tryptophan. The D gene is left open where the match is weak. Not all rows give a size; the values are once, few, many and, for expanded clones, a class.

D: TRBD1; V: TRBV5-1; J: TRBJ2-2; length: 16; size: NA; CDR3: CASSLNRGQDTGELFF; DNA: TGCGCCAGCAGCTTAAACAGGGGGCAGGACACCGGGGAGCTGTTTTTT
D: NA; V: TRBV23-1; J: TRBJ1-5; length: 14; size: NA; CDR3: CASSQRGNNQPQHF; DNA: TGCGCCAGCAGTCAAAGGGGAAACAATCAGCCCCAGCATTTT
D: TRBD2; V: TRBV6-5; J: TRBJ2-1; length: 12; size: once; CDR3: CASSSGGYEQFF; DNA: TGTGCCAGCAGCTCCGGGGGGTATGAGCAGTTCTTC
D: TRBD1; V: TRBV4-1; J: TRBJ1-2; length: 15; size: NA; CDR3: CASSQTGQGPPGYTF; DNA: TGCGCCAGCAGCCAAACGGGACAGGGTCCGCCCGGCTACACCTTC
D: NA; V: TRBV19; J: TRBJ2-3; length: 11; size: NA; CDR3: CATTSTDTQYF; DNA: TGTGCCACGACTTCCACAGATACGCAGTATTTT
D: TRBD1; V: TRBV6-5; J: TRBJ2-1; length: 14; size: NA; CDR3: CASSNTGAYNEQFF; DNA: TGTGCCAGCAGTAACACAGGGGCCTACAATGAGCAGTTCTTC
D: NA; V: TRBV6-4; J: TRBJ2-1; length: 15; size: NA; CDR3: CASSETGDGHNEQFF; DNA: TGTGCCAGCAGTGAGACGGGGGACGGGCACAATGAGCAGTTCTTC
D: NA; V: TRBV5-4; J: TRBJ2-7; length: 13; size: NA; CDR3: CASSLTGSYEQYF; DNA: TGTGCCAGCAGCTTGACAGGGTCCTACGAGCAGTACTTC
D: TRBD2; V: TRBV7-9; J: TRBJ2-1; length: 13; size: NA; CDR3: CASSSRLAWEQFF; DNA: TGTGCCAGCAGCTCTCGACTAGCCTGGGAGCAGTTCTTC
D: NA; V: TRBV4-3; J: TRBJ2-7; length: 15; size: NA; CDR3: CASSQGYQGAYEQYF; DNA: TGCGCCAGCAGCCAAGGGTACCAGGGTGCCTACGAGCAGTACTTC
D: NA; V: TRBV4-1; J: TRBJ2-1; length: 14; size: NA; CDR3: CASSQGTEYNEQFF; DNA: TGCGCCAGCAGCCAAGGGACAGAATACAATGAGCAGTTCTTC
D: NA; V: TRBV27; J: TRBJ2-5; length: 15; size: NA; CDR3: CASSSRPGREETQYF; DNA: TGTGCCAGCAGTTCCCGACCGGGGAGAGAGGAGACCCAGTACTTC
D: NA; V: TRBV7-8; J: TRBJ1-1; length: 14; size: NA; CDR3: CASSLGSSGTEAFF; DNA: TGTGCCAGCAGCTTAGGGAGTTCGGGCACTGAAGCTTTCTTT
D: NA; V: TRBV27; J: TRBJ1-2; length: 15; size: NA; CDR3: CASSSLRGAFYGYTF; DNA: TGTGCCAGCAGTTCGCTGCGGGGGGCTTTTTATGGCTACACCTTC
D: NA; V: TRBV11-2; J: TRBJ2-1; length: 15; size: NA; CDR3: CASSPLLYRDNEQFF; DNA: TGTGCCAGCAGCCCCCTCTTATACAGGGACAATGAGCAGTTCTTC